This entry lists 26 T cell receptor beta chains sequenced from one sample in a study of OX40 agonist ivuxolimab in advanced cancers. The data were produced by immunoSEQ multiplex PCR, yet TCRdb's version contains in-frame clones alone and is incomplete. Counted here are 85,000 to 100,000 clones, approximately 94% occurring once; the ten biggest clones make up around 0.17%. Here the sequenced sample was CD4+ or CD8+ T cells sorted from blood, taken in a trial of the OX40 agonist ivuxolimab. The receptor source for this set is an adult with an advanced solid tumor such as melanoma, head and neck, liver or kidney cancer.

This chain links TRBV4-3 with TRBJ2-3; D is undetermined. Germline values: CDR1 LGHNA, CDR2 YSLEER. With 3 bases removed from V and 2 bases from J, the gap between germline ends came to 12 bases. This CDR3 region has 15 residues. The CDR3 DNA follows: TGCGCCAGCAGCCAGGACCTCCCCACCACAGATACGCAGTATTTT. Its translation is CASSQDLPTTDTQYF.

CDR3 coding DNA: TGCGCCAGCAGCCAAGGGAGCAGGGAGGCGTATGGCTACACCTTC. Residues: CASSQGSREAYGYTF. This chain links TRBV4-3 with TRBJ1-2; weak D call: TRBD1 (5 bases). Trimming took 1 base from V and 5 from J, leaving 14 bases between them. CDR1 is LGHNA, CDR2 YSLEER, per germline. The CDR3 extends over 15 amino acids.

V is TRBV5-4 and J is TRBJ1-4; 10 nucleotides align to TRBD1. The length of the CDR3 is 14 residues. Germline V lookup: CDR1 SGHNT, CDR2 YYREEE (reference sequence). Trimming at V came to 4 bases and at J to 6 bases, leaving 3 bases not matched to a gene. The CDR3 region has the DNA TGTGCCAGCAGCCCCGGGACAGGGGATGAAAAACTGTTTTTT. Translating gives CASSPGTGDEKLFF. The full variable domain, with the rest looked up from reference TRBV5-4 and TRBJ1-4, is ETGVTQSPTHLIKTRGQQVTLRCSSQSGHNTVSWYQQALGQGPQFIFQYYREEENGRGNFPPRFSGLQFPNYSSELNVNALELDDSALYLCASSPGTGDEKLFFGSGTQLSVL.

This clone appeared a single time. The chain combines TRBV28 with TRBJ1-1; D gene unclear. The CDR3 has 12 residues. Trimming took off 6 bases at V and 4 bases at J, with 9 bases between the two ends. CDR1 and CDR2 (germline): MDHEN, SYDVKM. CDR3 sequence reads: CASRDYGTEAFF. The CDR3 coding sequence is TGTGCCAGCAGGGATTATGGCACTGAAGCTTTCTTT.

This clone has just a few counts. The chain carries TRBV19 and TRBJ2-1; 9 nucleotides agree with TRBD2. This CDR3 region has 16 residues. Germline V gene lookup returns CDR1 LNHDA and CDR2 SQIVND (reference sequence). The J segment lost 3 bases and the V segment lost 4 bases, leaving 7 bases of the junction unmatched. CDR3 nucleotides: TGTGCCAGTAGTACCTCCCCTAGCGGGGACTACAATGAGCAGTTCTTC. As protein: CASSTSPSGDYNEQFF.

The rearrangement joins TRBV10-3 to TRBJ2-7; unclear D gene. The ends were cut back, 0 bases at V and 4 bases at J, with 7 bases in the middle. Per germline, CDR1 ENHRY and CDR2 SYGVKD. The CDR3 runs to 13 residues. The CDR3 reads CAISESGQYEQYF. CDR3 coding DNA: TGTGCCATCAGTGAGTCGGGTCAGTACGAGCAGTACTTC.

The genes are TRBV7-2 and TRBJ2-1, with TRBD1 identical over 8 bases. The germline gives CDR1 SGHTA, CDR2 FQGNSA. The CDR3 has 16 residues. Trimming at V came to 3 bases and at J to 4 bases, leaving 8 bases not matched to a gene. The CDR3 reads CASSLAGTGSYNEQFF. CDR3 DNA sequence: TGTGCCAGCAGCTTGGCGGGGACAGGCTCATACAATGAGCAGTTCTTC.

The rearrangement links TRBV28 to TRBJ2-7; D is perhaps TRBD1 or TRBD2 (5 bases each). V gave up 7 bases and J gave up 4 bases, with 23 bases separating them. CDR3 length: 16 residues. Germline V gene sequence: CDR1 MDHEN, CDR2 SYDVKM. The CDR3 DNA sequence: TGTGCCAGCACCCGCCGGGGAAGGGGTCGTTCTTACGAGCAGTACTTC. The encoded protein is CASTRRGRGRSYEQYF.

In DNA form, the CDR3 reads TGTGCCAGCAGCTTGGTAGGGACAGGGGCTGAAAAACTGTTTTTT. Its translation is CASSLVGTGAEKLFF. The J gene is TRBJ1-4, the V gene TRBV5-5, with TRBD1 matching 10 bases. The CDR3 consists of 15 residues. Germline CDR1 SGHKS, CDR2 YYEKEE (reference sequence). The J segment lost 7 bases and the V segment lost 0 bases, leaving 3 bases of the junction unmatched.

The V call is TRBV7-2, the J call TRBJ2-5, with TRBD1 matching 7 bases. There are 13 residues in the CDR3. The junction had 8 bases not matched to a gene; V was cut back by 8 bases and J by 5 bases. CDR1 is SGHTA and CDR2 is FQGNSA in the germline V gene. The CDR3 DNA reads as TGTGCCAGCGCCCGGGACAGTAGTGAGACCCAGTACTTC. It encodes CASARDSSETQYF.

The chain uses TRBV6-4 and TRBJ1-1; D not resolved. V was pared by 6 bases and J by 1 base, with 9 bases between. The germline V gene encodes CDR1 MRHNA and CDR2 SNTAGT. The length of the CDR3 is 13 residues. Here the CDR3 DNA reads TGTGCCAGCAGCGTTACGGGGAACACTGAAGCTTTCTTT. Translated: CASSVTGNTEAFF.

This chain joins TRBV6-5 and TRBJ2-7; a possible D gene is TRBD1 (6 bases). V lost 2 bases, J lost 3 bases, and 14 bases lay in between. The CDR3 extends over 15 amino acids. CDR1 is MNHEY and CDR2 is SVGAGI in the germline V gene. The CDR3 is CASSYQQGFGYEQYF. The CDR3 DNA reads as TGTGCCAGCAGTTACCAACAGGGCTTCGGCTACGAGCAGTACTTC.

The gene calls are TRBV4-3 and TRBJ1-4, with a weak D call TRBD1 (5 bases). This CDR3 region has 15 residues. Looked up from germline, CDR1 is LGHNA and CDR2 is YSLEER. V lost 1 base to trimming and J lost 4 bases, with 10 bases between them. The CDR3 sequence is CASSQADSFNEKLFF. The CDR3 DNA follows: TGCGCCAGCAGCCAAGCCGACAGCTTTAATGAAAAACTGTTTTTT.

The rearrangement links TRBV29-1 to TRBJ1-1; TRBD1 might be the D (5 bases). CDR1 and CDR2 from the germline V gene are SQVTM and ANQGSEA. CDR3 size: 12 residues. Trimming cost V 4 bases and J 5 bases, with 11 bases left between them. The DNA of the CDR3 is TGCAGCGTTGCGGACATCGGGACTGAAGCTTTCTTT. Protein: CSVADIGTEAFF.

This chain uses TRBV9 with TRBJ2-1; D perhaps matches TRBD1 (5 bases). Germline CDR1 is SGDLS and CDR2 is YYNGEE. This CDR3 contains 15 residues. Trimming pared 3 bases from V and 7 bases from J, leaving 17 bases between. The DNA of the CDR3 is TGTGCCAGCAGCGGTAGGGTAGGGGCCGGGAATGAGCAGTTCTTC. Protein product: CASSGRVGAGNEQFF. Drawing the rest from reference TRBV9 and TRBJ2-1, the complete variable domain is DSGVTQTPKHLITATGQRVTLRCSPRSGDLSVYWYQQSLDQGLQFLIQYYNGEERAKGNILERFSAQQFPDLHSELNLSSLELGDSALYFCASSGRVGAGNEQFFGPGTRLTVL.

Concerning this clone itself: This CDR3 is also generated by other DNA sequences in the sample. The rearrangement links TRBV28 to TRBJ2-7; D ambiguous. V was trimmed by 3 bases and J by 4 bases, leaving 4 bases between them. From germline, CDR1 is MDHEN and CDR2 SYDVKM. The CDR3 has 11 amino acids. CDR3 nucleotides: TGTGCCAGCAGTTTTCGATACGAGCAGTACTTC. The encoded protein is CASSFRYEQYF. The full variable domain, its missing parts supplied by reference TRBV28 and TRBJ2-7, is DVKVTQSSRYLVKRTGEKVFLECVQDMDHENMFWYRQDPGLGLRLIYFSYDVKMKEKGDIPEGYSVSREKKERFSLILESASTNQTSMYLCASSFRYEQYFGPGTRLTVT.

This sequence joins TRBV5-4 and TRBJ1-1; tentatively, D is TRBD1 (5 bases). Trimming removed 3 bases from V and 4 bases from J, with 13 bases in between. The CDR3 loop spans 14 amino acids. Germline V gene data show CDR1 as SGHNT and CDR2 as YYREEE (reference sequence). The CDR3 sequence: CASSSGSGGTEAFF. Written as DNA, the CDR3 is TGTGCCAGCAGCTCGGGGTCTGGGGGCACTGAAGCTTTCTTT.

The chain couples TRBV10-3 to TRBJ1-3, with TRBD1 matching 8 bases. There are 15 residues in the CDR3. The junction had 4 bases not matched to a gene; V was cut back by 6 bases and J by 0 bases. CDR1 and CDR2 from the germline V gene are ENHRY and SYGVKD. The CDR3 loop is CAIRGQAFSGNTIYF. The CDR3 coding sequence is TGTGCCATCAGGGGACAGGCCTTCTCTGGAAACACCATATATTTT.

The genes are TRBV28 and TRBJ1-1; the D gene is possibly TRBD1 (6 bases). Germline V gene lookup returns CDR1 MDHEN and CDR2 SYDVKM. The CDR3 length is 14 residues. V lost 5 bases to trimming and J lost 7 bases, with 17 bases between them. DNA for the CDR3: TGTGCCAGCAGTGCCCGAGACAGGCGGTTTGAAGCTTTCTTT. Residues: CASSARDRRFEAFF. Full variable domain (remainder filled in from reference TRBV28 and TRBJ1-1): DVKVTQSSRYLVKRTGEKVFLECVQDMDHENMFWYRQDPGLGLRLIYFSYDVKMKEKGDIPEGYSVSREKKERFSLILESASTNQTSMYLCASSARDRRFEAFFGQGTRLTVV.

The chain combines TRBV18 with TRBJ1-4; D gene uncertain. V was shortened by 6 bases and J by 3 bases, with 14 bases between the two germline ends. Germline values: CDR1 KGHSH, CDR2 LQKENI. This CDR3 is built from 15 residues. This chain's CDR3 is CASSPLGGANEKLFF. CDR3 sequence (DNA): TGTGCCAGCTCTCCCTTGGGCGGTGCTAATGAAAAACTGTTTTTT.

The DNA for the CDR3 is TGTGCCAGCAGCGTAGACCCTAGCGGGAGGTATGTTGGGGGCGAGCAGTACTTC. This translates into CASSVDPSGRYVGGEQYF. The chain is built from TRBV9 and TRBJ2-7, with 11 bases matching TRBD2. J was trimmed by 6 bases and V by 0 bases; bases with no gene match: 14. CDR1 SGDLS and CDR2 YYNGEE come from the germline V gene. There are 18 residues in the CDR3.

The CDR3 loop is CASQYEQYF. The CDR3 DNA sequence: TGTGCCAGTCAGTACGAGCAGTACTTC. V is TRBV5-3 and J is TRBJ2-7; no clear D. TRBV5-3 is designated an ORF whose function remains uncertain. This CDR3 spans 9 amino acids. Trimming removed 8 bases from V and 4 bases from J, with 4 bases in between.

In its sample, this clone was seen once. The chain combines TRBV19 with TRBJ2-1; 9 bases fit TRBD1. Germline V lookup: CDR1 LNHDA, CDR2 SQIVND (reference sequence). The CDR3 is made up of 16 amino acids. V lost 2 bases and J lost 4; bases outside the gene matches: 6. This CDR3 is CASSIWTGEVYNEQFF. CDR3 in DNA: TGTGCCAGTAGTATATGGACAGGGGAGGTGTACAATGAGCAGTTCTTC.

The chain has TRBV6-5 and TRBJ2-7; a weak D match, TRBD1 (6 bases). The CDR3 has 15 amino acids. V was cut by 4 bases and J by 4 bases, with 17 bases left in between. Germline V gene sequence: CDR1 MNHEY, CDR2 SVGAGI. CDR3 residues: CASSSLGAAGYEQYF. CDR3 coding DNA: TGTGCCAGCAGTTCCCTGGGGGCTGCGGGTTACGAGCAGTACTTC.

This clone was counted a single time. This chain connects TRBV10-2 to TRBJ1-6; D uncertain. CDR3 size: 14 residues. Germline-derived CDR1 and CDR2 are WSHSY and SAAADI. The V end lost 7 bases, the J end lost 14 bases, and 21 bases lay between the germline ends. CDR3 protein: CASTDEGRLGALHF. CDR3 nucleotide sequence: TGCGCCAGCACGGACGAGGGCCGACTTGGGGCCCTCCACTTT.

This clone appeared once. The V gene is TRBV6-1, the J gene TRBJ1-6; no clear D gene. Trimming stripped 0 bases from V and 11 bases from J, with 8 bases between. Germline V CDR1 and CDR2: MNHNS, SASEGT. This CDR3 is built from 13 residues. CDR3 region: CASSEAPRPPLHF. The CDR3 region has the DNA TGTGCCAGCAGTGAAGCCCCCCGCCCACCCCTCCACTTT.